Listed below are T cell receptor beta chains from one sample, sequenced in a study of read filtering for tumor transcriptome and immune sequencing. TCRdb reanalysed the reads using MiXCR and keeps one entry per CDR3 protein. The table shows some 40,000 distinct CDR3 sequences, with 14% occurring only once. The specimen sequenced was a population of CD138-negative cells sorted from bone marrow. These receptors originate from a donor at least 40 years old with multiple myeloma. Both conserved end residues are part of each CDR3. D genes are given only for firm matches. Clone size is given for some rows only: seen once, a few or many times, or a class if the clone is expanded.

v_call	clone_size	d_call	j_call	cdr3_nt	cdr3_aa
TRBV20-1	.	.	TRBJ1-1	TGCAGTGCTCCCCATACCCATAGTGGCTACATGAACACTGAAGCTTTCTTT	CSAPHTHSGYMNTEAFF
TRBV30	many	.	TRBJ1-5	TGTGCCTGGAGTGTAACAGAACAGCCCCAGCATTTT	CAWSVTEQPQHF
TRBV5-1	many	.	TRBJ1-5	TGCGCCAGCAGCTTGTCATACGGCAATCAGCCCCAGCATTTT	CASSLSYGNQPQHF
TRBV9	few	.	TRBJ2-3	TGTGCCAGCAGCGTAAGGGGTCTCTCTCCCCGAGATACGCAGTATTTT	CASSVRGLSPRDTQYF
TRBV2	many	.	TRBJ2-3	TGTGCCAGCAGTGTTTCGCCTAGCACAGATACGCAGTATTTT	CASSVSPSTDTQYF
TRBV20-1	few	.	TRBJ2-3	TGCAGCGGTTTGAGGTCGGTGTCAGATACGCAGTATTTT	CSGLRSVSDTQYF
TRBV20-1	few	TRBD1	TRBJ1-1	TGCAGTGCTAGATCCACCGGGACAGCCTTCCTGGCTTTCTTT	CSARSTGTAFLAFF
TRBV6-5	.	.	TRBJ1-6	TGTGCCAGCAGACGGGACAATTATAATTCACCCCTCCACTTT	CASRRDNYNSPLHF
TRBV6-5	.	.	TRBJ2-3	TGTGCCAGCAGTTACTCCAGGAGCACAGATACGCAGTATTTT	CASSYSRSTDTQYF
TRBV29-1	many	TRBD2	TRBJ2-7	TGCAGCGTTGCCCCAAGCGGGGGTCCCTACGAGCAGTACTTC	CSVAPSGGPYEQYF
TRBV20-1	many	TRBD2	TRBJ2-1	TGCAGTGCTAGAGTGGCGCTAGCGGGGGGCGACGAACCCCAGCACTCCTACAATGAGCAGTTCTTC	CSARVALAGGDEPQHSYNEQFF
TRBV11-2	many	.	TRBJ1-1	TGTGCCAGCAGCACTCCCCGGGGGGGGCGGGTGAACACTGAAGCTTTCTTT	CASSTPRGGRVNTEAFF
TRBV5-1	many	TRBD1	TRBJ2-5	TGCGCCAGCAGCTCCTTGCCAGGGGGAGAGACCCAGTACTTC	CASSSLPGGETQYF
TRBV5-5	many	.	TRBJ2-5	TGTGCCAGCAGCTTGAATACAGGAGCAGAGACCCAGTACTTC	CASSLNTGAETQYF
TRBV5-3	.	.	TRBJ2-1	TGTGCCAGCAGCCCAGGACTCTGCAATAAGCAGTTCTTC	CASSPGLCNKQFF
TRBV20-1	many	TRBD1	TRBJ1-5	TGCAGTGCTAGCGGGACAGACGGACAGCCCCAGCATTTT	CSASGTDGQPQHF
TRBV18	.	.	TRBJ1-1	TGTGCCAGCTCACCATCCCACACTACCCTGAACACTGAAGCTTTCTTT	CASSPSHTTLNTEAFF
TRBV3-1	many	.	TRBJ2-5	TGTGCCAGCAGTCCAAGATTTGAGACCCAGTACTTC	CASSPRFETQYF
TRBV18	few	.	TRBJ2-3	TGTGCCAGCTCACAGGGCCAGGAGTTAGATACGCAGTATTTT	CASSQGQELDTQYF
TRBV28	many	TRBD1	TRBJ2-2	TGTGCCAGCAGAACGACAGGGGGCAACACCGGGGAGCTGTTTTTT	CASRTTGGNTGELFF
TRBV5-1	many	TRBD2	TRBJ2-1	TGCGCCAGCAGCTTGGCTTCTAGCGGGGACAATGAGCAGTTCTTC	CASSLASSGDNEQFF
TRBV19	many	TRBD1	TRBJ2-5	TGTGCCAGTAGTATCGGGACAGAGGGAGAGACCCAGTACTTC	CASSIGTEGETQYF
TRBV30	many	.	TRBJ1-1	TGTGCCTGGAGTGTTGTGGTGAACACTGAAGCTTTCTTT	CAWSVVVNTEAFF
TRBV6-2/TRBV6-3	many	.	TRBJ2-7	TGTGCCAGCAGTTGGGGAGGTCCCTACGAGCAGTACTTC	CASSWGGPYEQYF
TRBV18	few	TRBD1	TRBJ1-1	TGTGCCAGCTCACCACCGGGACAGGCCACTGAAGCTTTCTTT	CASSPPGQATEAFF
TRBV4-1	many	.	TRBJ1-5	TGCGCCAGCAGCCAAGATAGTTGGGGCAGGCAGCCCCAGCATTTT	CASSQDSWGRQPQHF
TRBV5-6	many	.	TRBJ2-5	TGTGCCAGCAGCTTGATCACAAAGGGCTTGGAAGAGACCCAGTACTTC	CASSLITKGLEETQYF
TRBV29-1	.	.	TRBJ2-1	TGCAGCGTTGAGAAGGGGAGAAGCAATGAGCAGTTCTTC	CSVEKGRSNEQFF
TRBV3-1	.	.	TRBJ2-1	TGTGCCAGCGGCCAAGAATCCAATGGAGAGCAGTTCTTC	CASGQESNGEQFF
TRBV6-5	few	TRBD1	TRBJ1-1	TGTGCCGCCCGACAGGGCACTGAAGCTTTCTTT	CAARQGTEAFF
TRBV30	many	.	TRBJ2-2	TGTGCCTGGAGTTTAGTTCTCTGGACCGGGGAGCTGTTTTTT	CAWSLVLWTGELFF
TRBV27	.	.	TRBJ2-7	TGTGCCAGCAGTTTACCAATTTGGGGCTACGAGCAGTACTTC	CASSLPIWGYEQYF
TRBV25-1	many	TRBD1	TRBJ2-7	TGTGCCAGCAGTGAATATGGGACAGGGACCCACGAGCAGTACTTC	CASSEYGTGTHEQYF
TRBV30	many	.	TRBJ2-1	TGTGCCTGGAGTCCCCCCGGGGGGCGCCCCTACAATGAGCAGTTCTTC	CAWSPPGGRPYNEQFF
TRBV12-5	.	TRBD1	TRBJ2-2	TGTGCTAGTGGCCTTGGAAGGACAGGGGGGACCGGGGAGCTGTTTTTT	CASGLGRTGGTGELFF
TRBV5-1	many	TRBD1	TRBJ1-4	TGCGCCAGCAGCTTGGCCGGGACAGGAACCGCAACTAATGAAAAACTGTTTTTT	CASSLAGTGTATNEKLFF
TRBV20-1	many	.	TRBJ1-5	TGCAGTGCTAGTCTTCTGGGTGGCAATCAGCCCCAGCATTTT	CSASLLGGNQPQHF
TRBV20-1	many	.	TRBJ2-1	TGCAGTGCTGGCTGGGGGCTGGGTGAGCAGTTCTTC	CSAGWGLGEQFF
TRBV12-3/TRBV12-4	.	TRBD1	TRBJ2-5	TGTGCCAGCAGTAACCGACAGGGGTTTGAGACCCAGTACTTC	CASSNRQGFETQYF
TRBV7-2	many	TRBD2	TRBJ2-7	TGTGCCAGCAGCTTAAATCGGGGACTAGTGTCCGGCGAGCAGTACTTC	CASSLNRGLVSGEQYF
TRBV5-1	few	.	TRBJ1-1	TGCGCCAGCAGTTCTAGGGGCACGAACACTGAAGCTTTCTTT	CASSSRGTNTEAFF
TRBV6-5	.	.	TRBJ2-3	TGTGCCAGCAGAGAAGACGCTGGGGACACGCAGTATTTT	CASREDAGDTQYF
TRBV7-2	many	.	TRBJ1-5	TGTGCCAGCAGCTTAGAGATTGGCAATCAGCCCCAGCATTTT	CASSLEIGNQPQHF
TRBV30	many	.	TRBJ2-5	TGTGCCTGGAGCGGGCAGTACCAAGAGACCCAGTACTTC	CAWSGQYQETQYF
TRBV10-2	.	TRBD1	TRBJ1-1	TGCGCCAGCAGCAACCGGGACAGGGTTAGGGACACTGAAGCTTTCTTT	CASSNRDRVRDTEAFF
TRBV20-1	many	.	TRBJ1-5	TGCAGTGCTAGGGACGGGAGCAATCAGCCCCAGCATTTT	CSARDGSNQPQHF
TRBV7-2	many	TRBD1	TRBJ1-5	TGTGCCAGCAGACAACAGGGGGGGCCCCAGCATTTT	CASRQQGGPQHF
TRBV7-2	few	.	TRBJ1-5	TGTGCCAGCAGCCTTACCCCCAATCAGCCCCAGCATTTT	CASSLTPNQPQHF
TRBV30	many	.	TRBJ2-7	TGTGCCTGGGCACGACAGGTGGGCTACGAGCAGTACTTC	CAWARQVGYEQYF
TRBV28	.	.	TRBJ2-1	TGTACCGGCAGTTTCCGACTGTACAATGAGCAGTTCTTC	CTGSFRLYNEQFF
TRBV12-3/TRBV12-4	many	.	TRBJ1-1	TGTGCCAGCAGTTCAGTGAATATGAACACTGAAGCTTTCTTT	CASSSVNMNTEAFF
TRBV5-1	many	.	TRBJ2-2	TGCGCCAGCAGCTTGGCCCCTAGGCAGGGGAGCACCGGGGAGCTGTTTTTT	CASSLAPRQGSTGELFF
TRBV18	many	.	TRBJ1-2	TGTGCCAGCTCACCATCCCAACTGGAATATGGCTACACCTTC	CASSPSQLEYGYTF
TRBV5-1	many	TRBD1	TRBJ1-1	TGCGCCAGCAGCTTTCAGGGGGTAGGCACTGAAGCTTTCTTT	CASSFQGVGTEAFF
TRBV2	many	.	TRBJ1-2	TGTGCCAGCAGCACGACCACCGGCTATGGCTACACCTTC	CASSTTTGYGYTF
TRBV29-1	.	TRBD2	TRBJ2-1	TGCAGCGTTGAGACCGGACTAGCAACGACCTACAATGAGCAGTTCTTC	CSVETGLATTYNEQFF
TRBV6-2/TRBV6-3	many	TRBD1	TRBJ1-1	TGTGCCAGCAGTTATTCCCACAGGGGAGGAGAAGCTTTCTTT	CASSYSHRGGEAFF
TRBV19	many	TRBD1	TRBJ2-1	TGTGCCAGTGGGGGGACAGGGCCTCTTTACAATGAGCAGTTCTTC	CASGGTGPLYNEQFF
TRBV5-1	few	.	TRBJ2-1	TGCGCCAGCAGACAGGTTTATGGGAACTACAATGGGCAGTTCTTC	CASRQVYGNYNGQFF
TRBV21-1	.	.	TRBJ1-5	TGTGCCAGCAGCAAAGAAGGGAGGGTTCCCTATGGCAATCAGACCCAGCATTTT	CASSKEGRVPYGNQTQHF